This record covers a single T cell receptor beta chain. It was with random hexamers that about 0.45 to 1 ug RNA was reverse transcribed. One entry per CDR3 protein, called by TCRdb with MiXCR from the immunoSEQ multiplex PCR reads. In the table there are over 350,000 distinct CDR3 sequences, approximately 85% of which are singletons. The record originates from a study of CD8 T cells in Susac syndrome. The CDR3 is 14 amino acids. From germline, CDR1 is MDHEN and CDR2 SYDVKM. V was cut by 1 base and J by 12 bases, with 18 bases left in between. This TCR came from a human donor with multiple sclerosis. Sequencing used CD8+ T cells from PBMCs. The rearrangement links TRBV28 to TRBJ2-5; D is unclear. The DNA for the CDR3 is TGTGCCAGCAGTTTATCTGTGGTGTCGGACGCCGAGTACTTC. The encoded protein is CASSLSVVSDAEYF.